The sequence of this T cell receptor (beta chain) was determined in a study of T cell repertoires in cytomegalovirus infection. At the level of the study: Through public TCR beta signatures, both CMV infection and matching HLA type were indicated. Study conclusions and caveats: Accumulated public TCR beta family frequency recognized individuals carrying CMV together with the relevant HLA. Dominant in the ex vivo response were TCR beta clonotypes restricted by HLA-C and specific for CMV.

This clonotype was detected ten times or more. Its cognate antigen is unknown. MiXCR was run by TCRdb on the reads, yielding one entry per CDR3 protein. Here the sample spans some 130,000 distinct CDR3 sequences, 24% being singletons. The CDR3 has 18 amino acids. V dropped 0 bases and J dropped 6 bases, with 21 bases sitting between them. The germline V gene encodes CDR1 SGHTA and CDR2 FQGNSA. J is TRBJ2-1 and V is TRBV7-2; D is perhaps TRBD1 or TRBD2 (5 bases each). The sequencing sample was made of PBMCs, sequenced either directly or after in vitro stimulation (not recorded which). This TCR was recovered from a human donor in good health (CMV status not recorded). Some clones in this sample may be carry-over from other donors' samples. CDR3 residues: CASSLAPPGARAFNEQFF. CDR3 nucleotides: TGTGCCAGCAGCTTAGCCCCACCCGGGGCTCGGGCGTTCAATGAGCAGTTCTTC.